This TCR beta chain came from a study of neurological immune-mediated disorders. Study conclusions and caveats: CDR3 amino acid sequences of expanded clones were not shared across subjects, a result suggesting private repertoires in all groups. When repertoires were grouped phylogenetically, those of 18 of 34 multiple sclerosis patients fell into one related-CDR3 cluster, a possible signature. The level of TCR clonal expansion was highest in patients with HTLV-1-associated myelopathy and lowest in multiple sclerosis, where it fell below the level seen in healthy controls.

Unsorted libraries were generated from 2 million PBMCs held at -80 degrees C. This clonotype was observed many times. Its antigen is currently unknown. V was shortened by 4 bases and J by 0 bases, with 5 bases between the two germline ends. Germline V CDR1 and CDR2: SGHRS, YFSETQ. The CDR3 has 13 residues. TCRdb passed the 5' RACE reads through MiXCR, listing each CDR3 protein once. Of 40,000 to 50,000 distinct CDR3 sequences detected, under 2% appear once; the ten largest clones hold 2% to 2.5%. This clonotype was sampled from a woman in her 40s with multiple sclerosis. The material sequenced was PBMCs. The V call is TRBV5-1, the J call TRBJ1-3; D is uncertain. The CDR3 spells CASSTYSGNTIYF. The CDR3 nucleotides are TGCGCCAGCAGCACCTACTCTGGAAACACCATATATTTT.